The T cell receptor beta chain described here comes from a study of blood T cell repertoires in COVID-19. Study-wide context: In each case, the material was cDNA or gDNA derived from T cells, B-cell-depleted T cells, or PBMCs.

The data were produced by immunoSEQ multiplex PCR, yet TCRdb's version contains in-frame clones alone and is incomplete. The sample lists more than 50,000 clones; about nine tenths were seen once. V lost 10 bases to trimming and J lost 7 bases; unmatched junction nucleotides: 12. The CDR3 has 15 residues. Per the germline V gene, CDR1 is SEHNR and CDR2 is FQNEAQ (reference sequence). V gene TRBV7-9 combines with J gene TRBJ1-6; 8 nucleotides line up with TRBD1. This receptor was taken from a human donor with active COVID-19. The donor label of this sample is uncertain. The specimen was peripheral blood. The CDR3 nucleotides read TGTGCCACCCCCCACGTTCGGGACAGGAATTCACCCCTCCACTTT. Its protein is CATPHVRDRNSPLHF.